This entry lists 19 T cell receptor beta chains sequenced from one sample in a study of CD4 T cells in relation to SARS-CoV-2 and coronaviruses. Before the COVID-19 pandemic, during about 2011-2019, CD4+ T cells were taken from unexposed donors. Isolation of CD4+ T cells took place after about 9 days in culture. These receptors' antigens are unknown. Profiled with immunoSEQ multiplex PCR; TCRdb holds only in-frame clones, not every one. The table has about 22,000 clones, 72% seen once. Input material: CD4+ T cells from PBMCs, cultured in vitro. The receptors stem from a human donor in good health.

This rearrangement joins TRBV7-2 to TRBJ1-5, with D uncertain. V was clipped by 0 bases and J by 5 bases, with 8 bases between them. CDR1 SGHTA and CDR2 FQGNSA come from the germline V gene. The CDR3 has 14 amino acids. In nucleotides, the CDR3 is TGTGCCAGCAGCTTAGCGCTGGGCTATCAGCCCCAGCATTTT. Translated: CASSLALGYQPQHF.

The genes are TRBV2 and TRBJ2-3, with 7 bases matching TRBD2. Trimming took 10 bases from V and 1 from J; bases not matched to a gene: 8. Germline V gene lookup returns CDR1 SNHLY and CDR2 FYNNEI. The CDR3 is 14 residues long. The CDR3 reads CATTAGSGTDTQYF. The CDR3 nucleotides read TGTGCCACCACAGCGGGGAGCGGCACAGATACGCAGTATTTT. The whole variable domain, filled in from reference TRBV2 and TRBJ2-3, reads EPEVTQTPSHQVTQMGQEVILRCVPISNHLYFYWYRQILGQKVEFLVSFYNNEISEKSEIFDDQFSVERPDGSNFTLKIRSTKLEDSAMYFCATTAGSGTDTQYFGPGTRLTVL.

This chain links TRBV11-3 with TRBJ1-1; D possibly corresponds to TRBD1 (6 bases). Germline V gene data show CDR1 as SGHNT and CDR2 as YENEEA. The CDR3 has 13 residues. V lost 3 bases and J lost 5, with 10 bases in between. The CDR3 nucleotides read TGTGCCAGCAGCTTCTCAGGGGTAACTGAAGCTTTCTTT. Amino acid sequence: CASSFSGVTEAFF.

The V gene is TRBV27, the J gene TRBJ2-7; TRBD1 is a possible D gene (5 bases). The CDR3 spans 16 residues. Germline V CDR1 and CDR2: MNHEY, SMNVEV (reference sequence). V was trimmed by 4 bases and J by 0 bases, leaving 16 bases between them. CDR3 residues: CASSYRTPSSSYEQYF. Written as DNA, the CDR3 is TGTGCCAGCAGTTACCGGACACCTTCGAGCTCCTACGAGCAGTACTTC.

J is TRBJ1-2 and V is TRBV30; possibly TRBD1 for D (5 bases). V was pared by 0 bases and J by 8 bases, with 10 bases between. There are 12 residues in the CDR3. Germline assignment: CDR1 GTSNPN and CDR2 SVGIG (reference sequence). Here the CDR3 DNA reads TGTGCCTGGAGTGTACAAGGGGACGGCTACACCTTC. It encodes CAWSVQGDGYTF.

This clone has just one count. This chain uses TRBV6-6 with TRBJ2-1; TRBD1 aligns across 7 bases. CDR3 length: 14 residues. CDR1 MNHNY and CDR2 SVGAGI come from the germline V gene (reference sequence). After removal of 6 bases from V and 2 bases from J, the junction contained 4 bases not matched to a gene. CDR3 protein: CASSETGTYNEQFF. In nucleotides, the CDR3 is TGTGCCAGCAGCGAGACAGGGACCTACAATGAGCAGTTCTTC.

The J gene is TRBJ2-5, the V gene TRBV18; D perhaps matches TRBD1 (7 bases). V was shortened by 2 bases and J by 1 base, with 17 bases between the two germline ends. The germline CDR1 and CDR2 sequences are KGHSH and LQKENI. This CDR3 has 17 residues. CDR3 in DNA: TGTGCCAGCTCACCAAACCCTCAGGGGGGAACCCAAGAGACCCAGTACTTC. This encodes CASSPNPQGGTQETQYF.

The J gene is TRBJ1-5, the V gene TRBV2; D may be TRBD1 (5 bases). The V gene's germline CDR1 is SNHLY and CDR2 FYNNEI. V was pared by 7 bases and J by 4 bases, with 17 bases between. The CDR3 has 15 amino acids. CDR3 nucleotides: TGTGCCAGCACCCTAGGGACCGCTGCTAATCAGCCCCAGCATTTT. Its translation is CASTLGTAANQPQHF.

This clone came up a few times. The rearrangement joins TRBV4-2 to TRBJ2-1, with a tentative D call TRBD2 (6 bases). Looked up from germline, CDR1 is LGHNA and CDR2 is YNFKEQ. The V gene lost 4 bases and the J gene lost 3 bases, with 13 bases spanning the gap. The CDR3 has 15 amino acids. The CDR3 nucleotides read TGTGCCAGCAGCCTCCAGCGGGCCTACTACAATGAGCAGTTCTTC. Translation: CASSLQRAYYNEQFF.

The chain couples TRBV29-1 to TRBJ2-3, with 8 bases fitting TRBD1. V trimming: 8 bases; J trimming: 8 bases; junction bases outside the gene matches: 12. In germline, CDR1 is SQVTM, CDR2 ANQGSEA. This CDR3 contains 13 residues. The CDR3 DNA sequence: TGCAGCACGGTGACAGGGGCGCGAGGTACGCAGTATTTT. Protein: CSTVTGARGTQYF.

This clone was seen just once. The CDR3 reads CASSPHGGEQFF. The CDR3 nucleotides read TGTGCCAGCAGTCCTCACGGGGGAGAGCAGTTCTTC. The chain carries TRBV6-5 and TRBJ2-1; a weak D match, TRBD2 (6 bases). The germline gives CDR1 MNHEY, CDR2 SVGAGI. CDR3 length equals 12 residues. V was shortened by 5 bases and J by 10 bases, with 12 bases between the two germline ends.

This rearrangement joins TRBV5-6 to TRBJ1-4; a weak D match, TRBD1 (6 bases). The ends were cut back, 2 bases at V and 4 bases at J, with 9 bases in the middle. This CDR3 is built from 14 residues. Germline V gives CDR1 SGHDT, CDR2 YYEEEE. CDR3 amino acids: CASSLYRVNEKLFF. The CDR3 DNA follows: TGTGCCAGCAGCTTATACAGGGTTAATGAAAAACTGTTTTTT.

The rearrangement joins TRBV6-5 to TRBJ2-5; TRBD1 matches at 7 bases. CDR1 and CDR2 (germline): MNHEY, SVGAGI. The trim removed 6 bases at V and 10 bases at J, leaving 11 bases unmatched. This CDR3 region has 13 residues. The CDR3, as DNA: TGTGCCAGCAGCGAGACAGGGCCTCAAATCCAGTACTTC. It is translated as CASSETGPQIQYF.

The chain couples TRBV6-4 to TRBJ2-7; TRBD1 matches 8 bases. The CDR3 extends over 14 amino acids. The V and J ends lost 3 bases and 7 bases, in that order; junction bases with no gene match: 8. The V gene's germline CDR1 is MRHNA and CDR2 SNTAGT. CDR3 coding DNA: TGTGCCAGCAGTGAGGACAGGGTATCGGGAGAGCAGTACTTC. Its protein is CASSEDRVSGEQYF.

This rearrangement joins TRBV5-1 to TRBJ2-5, with TRBD1 matching over 8 bases. CDR3 length: 16 residues. Germline CDR1 SGHRS, CDR2 YFSETQ. Trimming removed 3 bases from V and 5 bases from J; junction bases left unmatched: 12. The CDR3 region is CASSWGAQGVWETQYF. The CDR3 nucleotides read TGCGCCAGCAGCTGGGGGGCACAGGGGGTATGGGAGACCCAGTACTTC. Filled out from reference TRBV5-1 and TRBJ2-5, the complete variable domain reads KAGVTQTPRYLIKTRGQQVTLSCSPISGHRSVSWYQQTPGQGLQFLFEYFSETQRNKGNFPGRFSGRQFSNSRSEMNVSTLELGDSALYLCASSWGAQGVWETQYFGPGTRLLVL.

This clone was detected a few times. V is TRBV3-1 (or the pseudogene TRBV3-2) and J is TRBJ1-1, with D possibly TRBD1 on 6 matching bases. CDR3 length: 15 amino acids. Between the trimmed V and J ends, which lost 4 bases and 7 bases, there was a span of 19 bases. In germline, CDR1 is LGHDT, CDR2 YNNKEL (reference sequence). Here the CDR3 reads CASSPTWGAGNEAFF. For the CDR3, the DNA is TGTGCCAGCAGCCCCACCTGGGGGGCCGGCAATGAAGCTTTCTTT.

This chain joins TRBV11-2 and TRBJ2-3, with 7 bases lining up with TRBD2. V trimming: 4 bases; J trimming: 5 bases; junction bases outside the gene matches: 9. There are 15 residues in the CDR3. Germline V CDR1 and CDR2: SGHAT, FQNNGV. CDR3 in amino acids: CASSSGSGEGDTQYF. DNA of the CDR3: TGTGCCAGCAGCTCTGGGAGCGGGGAAGGAGATACGCAGTATTTT.

The chain combines TRBV19 with TRBJ2-7, with D maybe TRBD1 (7 bases). With 5 bases removed from V and 3 bases from J, the gap between germline ends came to 14 bases. Germline values: CDR1 LNHDA, CDR2 SQIVND (reference sequence). The CDR3 is 14 residues long. CDR3 sequence reads: CASSGQGGDYEQYF. In DNA form, the CDR3 reads TGTGCCAGTAGTGGGCAGGGGGGTGACTACGAGCAGTACTTC.

This chain uses TRBV7-3 with TRBJ2-3, with a tentative D call TRBD2 (5 bases). The CDR3 runs 16 residues. The germline gives CDR1 SGHTA, CDR2 FQGTGA. V lost 1 base and J lost 0, with 11 bases in between. CDR3 nucleotides: TGTGCCAGCAGCTTAAACGGCGGGTACAGCACAGATACGCAGTATTTT. This translates into CASSLNGGYSTDTQYF.